This note documents a single T cell receptor beta chain sequence. Its specificity is unknown. This sample was included in a study of CXCR3-negative and CXCR3-positive naive CD8 T cells. Researchers sorted 250,000 to 350,000 cells of each CD8+ T cell subset in triplicate. Each TRB cDNA library was prepared by 5' RACE (with UMI labels). TCRdb reanalyzed the 5' RACE reads, giving one entry per CDR3 protein sequence and no DNA. The repertoire table contains some 56,000 distinct CDR3 sequences. Study-level findings and limits: Naive subsets displayed similar surface CD5, and TCR strength was inferred from TRB CDR3 properties.

This CDR3 is 14 amino acids long. Germline V gives CDR1 SGHTA, CDR2 FQGTGA. The receptor's source is a human donor in good health. Some clones in this sample may be carry-over from other donors' samples. The source material was memory CD8+ T cells from blood. The chain is built from TRBV7-3 and TRBJ2-7; TCRdb calls TRBD2, which cannot be checked without DNA. The CDR3 is CASSLAGGPGEQYF.